These 27 T cell receptor beta chains were all obtained from the same sample, sequenced in a study of radiotherapy plus CTLA-4 blockade in lung cancer. Profiled with immunoSEQ multiplex PCR; TCRdb holds only in-frame clones, not every one. The top ten hold roughly two fifths of the sample, which has about 73,000 clones, around 86% seen once. The input for sequencing was peripheral blood, taken from a patient treated with radiotherapy plus ipilimumab. Every receptor here comes from a human donor with non-small cell lung cancer that progressed on radiotherapy plus ipilimumab.

The chain has TRBV20-1 and TRBJ1-1, with TRBD1 as a possible D gene (5 bases). Germline V gene lookup returns CDR1 DFQATT and CDR2 SNEGSKA (reference sequence). This CDR3 is 11 amino acids long. Trimming took off 6 bases at V and 3 bases at J, with 8 bases between the two ends. CDR3: CSAPTDTEAFF. DNA for the CDR3: TGCAGTGCGCCGACAGACACTGAAGCTTTCTTT.

The V gene is TRBV5-1, the J gene TRBJ1-1; tentatively, D is TRBD1 (6 bases). The CDR3 sequence is 14 residues long. CDR1 and CDR2 from the germline V gene are SGHRS and YFSETQ. With 3 bases removed from V and 5 bases from J, the gap between germline ends came to 14 bases. CDR3 nucleotides: TGCGCCAGCAGCTCGGACAGTTTAGGGACTGAAGCTTTCTTT. Translating it yields CASSSDSLGTEAFF.

This chain joins TRBV19 and TRBJ2-2; 11 bases agree with TRBD2. The V and J ends lost 3 bases and 4 bases, in that order; junction bases with no gene match: 4. Germline loops: CDR1 LNHDA, CDR2 SQIVND (reference sequence). The CDR3 sequence is 16 residues long. The CDR3 reads CASSISGRARTGELFF. DNA for the CDR3: TGTGCCAGTAGTATTAGCGGGAGGGCCCGCACCGGGGAGCTGTTTTTT.

V usage is TRBV2 and J usage is TRBJ1-1; possibly TRBD1 for D (5 bases). The V end was cut by 3 bases, the J end by 4 bases, with 15 bases between. The CDR3 runs to 15 residues. The germline V gene encodes CDR1 SNHLY and CDR2 FYNNEI. DNA of the CDR3: TGTGCCAGCAGTGAGTCCGGGACGCAGTCCACTGAAGCTTTCTTT. Protein product: CASSESGTQSTEAFF.

The chain combines TRBV28 with TRBJ1-5; 9 positions agree with TRBD1. Per germline, CDR1 MDHEN and CDR2 SYDVKM. The CDR3 is made up of 15 amino acids. V was pared by 10 bases and J by 7 bases, with 14 bases of the junction left unmatched. The CDR3 nucleotides are TGTGCCACTAGGGTACAGGGACAGGGAATGCAGCCCCAGCATTTT. Its protein product is CATRVQGQGMQPQHF.

The chain recombines TRBV28 with TRBJ2-7; 8 bases fit TRBD1. Germline CDR1 reads MDHEN; CDR2 reads SYDVKM. The trim removed 2 bases at V and 3 bases at J, leaving 3 bases unmatched. The CDR3 is 14 residues long. Written as DNA, the CDR3 is TGTGCCAGCAGTTTACGACAGGGGTACTACGAGCAGTACTTC. Translation gives CASSLRQGYYEQYF.

The CDR3 sequence: CASSAQDIGYGYTF. CDR3 bases: TGTGCCAGTAGTGCCCAGGACATCGGGTATGGCTACACCTTC. V is TRBV19 and J is TRBJ1-2, with a possible D match to TRBD1 (5 bases). V was cut by 5 bases and J by 5 bases, with 15 bases left in between. Per germline, CDR1 LNHDA and CDR2 SQIVND (reference sequence). The CDR3 spans 14 residues.

In this sample, this clone turned up a few times. This rearrangement joins TRBV5-4 to TRBJ2-7; possible D gene TRBD2, 5 bases. CDR1 and CDR2 from the germline V gene are SGHNT and YYREEE (reference sequence). The V gene lost 1 base and the J gene lost 5 bases, with 10 bases spanning the gap. The CDR3 sequence is 13 residues long. The CDR3 region is CASSLTLVDEQYF. CDR3 nucleotides: TGTGCCAGCAGCTTGACACTAGTCGACGAGCAGTACTTC.

This chain connects TRBV28 to TRBJ1-1; D is unresolved. CDR3 size: 11 residues. Trimming took 8 bases from V and 0 from J, leaving 4 bases between them. The V gene's germline CDR1 is MDHEN and CDR2 SYDVKM. The CDR3 protein is CASFLNTEAFF. CDR3 bases: TGTGCCAGCTTTTTGAACACTGAAGCTTTCTTT.

The chain is built from TRBV25-1 and TRBJ1-1; 9 positions agree with TRBD1. Germline V gene lookup returns CDR1 MGHDK and CDR2 SYGVNS. The CDR3 contains 16 residues. J lost 6 bases, V lost 5 bases, and 13 bases had no gene match. The CDR3: CASSRRAGQGLSEAFF. The CDR3 DNA sequence: TGTGCCAGCAGTCGAAGGGCGGGACAGGGATTATCTGAAGCTTTCTTT. The full variable domain, rest sourced from reference TRBV25-1 and TRBJ1-1, is EADIYQTPRYLVIGTGKKITLECSQTMGHDKMYWYQQDPGMELHLIHYSYGVNSTEKGDLSSESTVSRIRTEHFPLTLESARPSHTSQYLCASSRRAGQGLSEAFFGQGTRLTVV.

The rearrangement joins TRBV28 to TRBJ1-1; D uncertain. Germline assignment: CDR1 MDHEN and CDR2 SYDVKM. Trimming cost V 6 bases and J 11 bases, with 22 bases left between them. The CDR3 runs to 14 residues. The CDR3 DNA reads TGTGCCAGCAGAAGCGGTCGGCGTTCTGATCGGGCTTTCTTT. Its protein is CASRSGRRSDRAFF. The entire variable domain, with the rest obtained from reference TRBV28 and TRBJ1-1, is as follows: DVKVTQSSRYLVKRTGEKVFLECVQDMDHENMFWYRQDPGLGLRLIYFSYDVKMKEKGDIPEGYSVSREKKERFSLILESASTNQTSMYLCASRSGRRSDRAFFGQGTRLTVV.

This clone was observed a few times. The chain links TRBV28 to TRBJ1-2; 9 bases align to TRBD1. With 5 bases clipped from V and 6 bases from J, the junction kept 7 bases outside the gene matches. Germline V gene data show CDR1 as MDHEN and CDR2 as SYDVKM. The length of the CDR3 is 14 residues. The CDR3 loop is CASSRGQGRDGYTF. The DNA of the CDR3 is TGTGCCAGCAGTCGGGGACAGGGTCGGGATGGCTACACCTTC.

The CDR3, as DNA: TGTGCCAGCAGCTCCAGGGCGGTCACCGGGGAGCTGTTTTTT. Translation gives CASSSRAVTGELFF. The chain combines TRBV7-9 with TRBJ2-2, with D perhaps TRBD1 (5 bases). There are 14 residues in the CDR3. V dropped 4 bases and J dropped 4 bases, with 10 bases sitting between them. The germline V gene has CDR1 SEHNR and CDR2 FQNEAQ (reference sequence).

The chain links TRBV4-1 to TRBJ2-7; tentatively, D is TRBD1 or TRBD2 (6 bases each). Germline CDR1 is MGHRA and CDR2 is YSYEKL. V lost 2 bases and J 6 bases, leaving 20 bases between the germline ends. There are 16 residues in the CDR3. The chain's CDR3 is CASSQQVLGGRSEQYF. The CDR3 DNA is TGCGCCAGCAGCCAACAGGTCCTGGGGGGCAGATCCGAGCAGTACTTC.

This clone was seen a few times. Other DNA sequences in the sample encode the same CDR3. The chain uses TRBV5-6 and TRBJ2-5; no clear D gene. CDR3 length: 13 residues. Germline assignment: CDR1 SGHDT and CDR2 YYEEEE. Trimming stripped 1 base from V and 3 bases from J, with 7 bases between. This chain's CDR3 is CASSLYIEETQYF. The CDR3 nucleotides are TGTGCCAGCAGCTTGTACATCGAAGAGACCCAGTACTTC.

V gene TRBV28 combines with J gene TRBJ2-2; D might be TRBD2 (6 bases). V was clipped by 6 bases and J by 7 bases, with 21 bases between them. Germline values: CDR1 MDHEN, CDR2 SYDVKM. This CDR3 has 16 residues. The CDR3 loop reads CASSRRGGLAGGELFF. CDR3 bases: TGTGCCAGCAGCCGGCGGGGAGGTCTAGCTGGCGGGGAGCTGTTTTTT.

The rearrangement uses TRBV9 and TRBJ2-5; 13 bases align to TRBD2. This CDR3 region has 18 residues. Germline assignment: CDR1 SGDLS and CDR2 YYNGEE. J gave up 9 bases and V 2 bases, and 16 bases lay outside the gene matches. CDR3 region: CASSVGLAGDRSGGAQYF. DNA for the CDR3: TGTGCCAGCAGCGTTGGACTAGCGGGGGACCGCTCAGGAGGGGCCCAGTACTTC.

The J gene is TRBJ2-2, the V gene TRBV7-2; 7 nucleotides match TRBD2. CDR1 is SGHTA and CDR2 is FQGNSA in the germline V gene. V gave up 5 bases and J gave up 4 bases; unmatched junction bases: 13. CDR3 length: 17 amino acids. The CDR3 coding sequence is TGTGCCAGCAGCCCCTCGGGGCGGGGGAGGATCACCGGGGAGCTGTTTTTT. Its protein is CASSPSGRGRITGELFF.

V gene TRBV7-6 combines with J gene TRBJ2-7; TRBD2 agrees at 8 bases. The germline V gene encodes CDR1 SGHVS and CDR2 FNYEAQ. The V and J ends lost 0 bases and 2 bases, in that order; junction bases with no gene match: 3. The CDR3 contains 15 residues. CDR3 region: CASSLAGSGAYEQYF. The CDR3 DNA follows: TGTGCCAGCAGCTTAGCCGGTAGCGGGGCCTACGAGCAGTACTTC.

Concerning this clone: At one boundary the junction diverges from the germline segment, which might be a read error. V and J are TRBV7-7 and TRBJ2-1; 7 bases fit TRBD2. Germline V gene sequence: CDR1 SSHAT, CDR2 FNYEAQ (reference sequence). The CDR3 has 14 amino acids. CDR3 in amino acids: CASSLGTTNNEQFF. The CDR3 region has the DNA TGTGCTAGCAGCTTGGGGACTACTAACAATGAGCAGTTCTTC. Based on the CDR3 plus reference TRBV7-7 and TRBJ2-1, the full variable domain is GAGVSQSPRYKVTKRGQDVTLRCDPISSHATLYWYQQALGQGPEFLTYFNYEAQPDKSGLPSDRFSAERPEGSISTLTIQRTEQRDSAMYRCASSLGTTNNEQFFGPGTRLTVL.

The V and J genes are TRBV4-1 and TRBJ2-5, with 7 bases lining up with TRBD1. From germline, CDR1 is MGHRA and CDR2 YSYEKL. The V gene end was trimmed by 4 bases and the J gene end by 3 bases; junction bases not matched to a gene: 8. CDR3 length: 15 amino acids. This CDR3 is CASSLIGQAKETQYF. The CDR3 bases are TGCGCCAGCAGCCTCATAGGACAGGCGAAAGAGACCCAGTACTTC.

V and J are TRBV28 and TRBJ2-7, with D perhaps TRBD1 (5 bases). Germline loops: CDR1 MDHEN, CDR2 SYDVKM. This CDR3 is 15 amino acids long. The V gene lost 2 bases and the J gene lost 5 bases, with 16 bases spanning the gap. CDR3 in amino acids: CASSLKGLHADEQYF. In DNA, the CDR3 is TGTGCCAGCAGTTTAAAGGGGCTCCATGCAGACGAGCAGTACTTC.

This chain joins TRBV15 and TRBJ2-5, with D maybe TRBD2 (7 bases). V shed 0 bases and J shed 4 bases, with 18 bases lying between them. The CDR3 contains 17 residues. From germline, CDR1 is LNHNV and CDR2 YYDKDF (reference sequence). The CDR3 here is CATSRDPQGTTLETQYF. The CDR3, as DNA: TGTGCCACCAGCAGAGATCCCCAGGGGACTACCTTAGAGACCCAGTACTTC.

The chain employs TRBV10-1 and TRBJ2-7; possibly TRBD1 for D (5 bases). CDR3 size: 10 residues. The germline V gene encodes CDR1 WNHNN and CDR2 SYGVQD (reference sequence). With 7 bases removed from V and 5 bases from J, the gap between germline ends came to 6 bases. CDR3: CASMGHEQYV. In DNA, the CDR3 is TGCGCCAGCATGGGGCACGAGCAGTACGTC.

This clone was counted between two and nine times. V gene TRBV19 combines with J gene TRBJ2-1, with D hard to call. Germline CDR1 LNHDA, CDR2 SQIVND (reference sequence). This CDR3 comprises 16 residues. V lost 1 base to trimming and J lost 0 bases, with 10 bases between them. The DNA of the CDR3 is TGTGCCAGTAGTATAGGAAACCCTGGCTCCTACAATGAGCAGTTCTTC. This encodes CASSIGNPGSYNEQFF.

The chain recombines TRBV6-6 with TRBJ2-2; D unresolved. This CDR3 is built from 12 residues. Germline V gives CDR1 MNHNY, CDR2 SVGAGI (reference sequence). V was shortened by 6 bases and J by 6 bases, with 8 bases between the two germline ends. CDR3 sequence: CASRGKPGELFF. The DNA for the CDR3 is TGTGCCAGCAGAGGTAAACCCGGGGAGCTGTTTTTT.

The chain employs TRBV11-1 and TRBJ2-1; D possibly corresponds to TRBD1 (6 bases). The CDR3 is 14 residues long. Trimming cost V 2 bases and J 8 bases, with 13 bases left between them. The germline gives CDR1 SGHAT, CDR2 FQDESV (reference sequence). Here the CDR3 reads CASSLNRVGYEQFF. CDR3 nucleotides: TGTGCCAGCAGCTTAAACAGGGTGGGATATGAGCAGTTCTTC.